This entry lists 30 T cell receptor beta chains sequenced from one sample in a study of blood T cell repertoires in COVID-19. TCRdb keeps only in-frame clones here, not all; method: immunoSEQ multiplex PCR. Among 310,000 or so clones listed, roughly 86% were seen once. The sequencing sample was made of peripheral blood. The receptor set was obtained from a woman in her thirties with COVID-19, enrolled during active disease.

The genes are TRBV27 and TRBJ2-1, with D possibly TRBD2 on 5 matching bases. Germline CDR1 and CDR2: MNHEY and SMNVEV (reference sequence). This CDR3 has 14 residues. The V and J ends lost 5 bases and 2 bases respectively, with 10 bases between them. The CDR3 DNA reads as TGTGCCAGCAGTATCCGGGGAGCCTACAATGAGCAGTTCTTC. Translation: CASSIRGAYNEQFF.

The chain is built from TRBV29-1 and TRBJ2-1, with TRBD2 identical over 10 bases. The CDR3 is made up of 17 amino acids. Germline CDR1 and CDR2: SQVTM and ANQGSEA. Trimming took 0 bases from V and 8 from J; bases not matched to a gene: 13. As DNA, the CDR3 is TGCAGCGTTGAAGAGTCGGCTAGCGGGAGAAAGTACCATGAGCAGTTCTTC. It codes for CSVEESASGRKYHEQFF.

The J gene is TRBJ2-7, the V gene TRBV25-1; possible D gene TRBD2, 5 bases. CDR1 and CDR2 from the germline V gene are MGHDK and SYGVNS. The CDR3 spans 15 residues. The ends were cut back, 2 bases at V and 6 bases at J, with 17 bases in the middle. The CDR3 region is CASSEAEDLEGEQYF. For the CDR3, the DNA is TGTGCCAGCAGTGAAGCGGAAGACCTCGAGGGCGAGCAGTACTTC.

The rearrangement joins TRBV7-9 to TRBJ2-1; maybe TRBD2 (5 bases). The germline V and J ends were trimmed by 1 base and 9 bases, with 10 bases remaining between them. Looked up from germline, CDR1 is SEHNR and CDR2 is FQNEAQ (reference sequence). This CDR3 is built from 13 residues. CDR3 residues: CASSLVDAGEQFF. The CDR3 coding sequence is TGTGCCAGCAGCTTAGTTGACGCGGGTGAGCAGTTCTTC.

The CDR3 coding sequence is TGTGCCAGCAGTTTAGGACAGGGTAATTACGAGCAGTACTTC. Translating gives CASSLGQGNYEQYF. The rearrangement joins TRBV27 to TRBJ2-7; TRBD1 matches at 8 bases. The CDR3 loop spans 14 amino acids. Germline V gene lookup returns CDR1 MNHEY and CDR2 SMNVEV (reference sequence). Trimming cost V 2 bases and J 4 bases; bases outside gene matches: 4.

This clone appeared a few times. This rearrangement joins TRBV5-1 to TRBJ2-3, with 7 bases that match TRBD2. The germline gives CDR1 SGHRS, CDR2 YFSETQ. V lost 4 bases to trimming and J lost 2 bases; unmatched junction nucleotides: 13. The CDR3 length is 17 residues. This chain's CDR3 is CASSPLPGLPSTDTQYF. DNA for the CDR3: TGCGCCAGCAGCCCCTTACCGGGACTACCCTCCACAGATACGCAGTATTTT.

This rearrangement joins TRBV21-1 to TRBJ2-2; the DNA was not used to check the table's D call, TRBD2. TRBV21-1 has pseudogene status. CDR3 length: 16 amino acids. The CDR3: CASSKAERRYTGELFF. The CDR3 DNA sequence: TGTGCCAGCAGCAAAGCTGAGAGGAGGTACACCGGGGAGCTGTTTTTT.

This clone was seen a few times. The chain carries TRBV5-4 and TRBJ2-2, with TRBD1 as a possible D gene (5 bases). The length of the CDR3 is 15 residues. Germline V gene sequence: CDR1 SGHNT, CDR2 YYREEE (reference sequence). V lost 3 bases and J lost 3, with 12 bases in between. The CDR3 DNA follows: TGTGCCAGCAGCTCGTTTAGGGGATACACCGGGGAGCTGTTTTTT. This encodes CASSSFRGYTGELFF.

V usage is TRBV28 and J usage is TRBJ1-1, with no clear D. Germline lookup yields CDR1 MDHEN and CDR2 SYDVKM. The CDR3 consists of 13 residues. V lost 6 bases and J lost 2, with 10 bases in between. The CDR3: CASSLLINTEAFF. In nucleotides, the CDR3 is TGTGCCAGCAGCCTCCTTATAAACACTGAAGCTTTCTTT.

This chain connects TRBV29-1 to TRBJ1-2; 8 bases line up with TRBD1. Germline values: CDR1 SQVTM, CDR2 ANQGSEA. J was trimmed by 4 bases and V by 7 bases; bases with no gene match: 11. The CDR3 runs 14 residues. DNA for the CDR3: TGCAGCGCCGCTCTCAGGGGGCAGAGCTATGGCTACACCTTC. Residues: CSAALRGQSYGYTF.

The chain has TRBV11-2 and TRBJ2-3; D is undetermined. Germline assignment: CDR1 SGHAT and CDR2 FQNNGV. Trimming took 5 bases from V and 6 from J, leaving 18 bases between them. The length of the CDR3 is 15 residues. The CDR3 sequence is CASSPPQSSPDTQYF. The DNA of the CDR3 is TGTGCCAGCAGCCCTCCCCAGTCGTCCCCCGATACGCAGTATTTT.

This chain links TRBV19 with TRBJ2-1; 9 bases are a match to TRBD2. J gave up 3 bases and V 3 bases, and 6 bases lay outside the gene matches. Per the germline V gene, CDR1 is LNHDA and CDR2 is SQIVND (reference sequence). The CDR3 consists of 16 residues. CDR3 in amino acids: CASSIASGRYYNEQFF. CDR3 in DNA: TGTGCCAGTAGTATCGCCAGCGGGAGGTACTACAATGAGCAGTTCTTC.

The rearrangement links TRBV18 to TRBJ2-5, with 7 bases that match TRBD2. V gave up 6 bases and J gave up 6 bases; unmatched junction bases: 4. This CDR3 is built from 12 residues. Germline CDR1 KGHSH, CDR2 LQKENI. In DNA form, the CDR3 reads TGTGCCAGCTCTGACGGGAGGAAGACCCAGTACTTC. It specifies CASSDGRKTQYF.

The chain is built from TRBV2 and TRBJ2-2; 9 bases agree with TRBD2. This CDR3 comprises 18 residues. Germline-derived CDR1 and CDR2 are SNHLY and FYNNEI. V dropped 7 bases and J dropped 2; count of bases not matched to a gene: 14. CDR3 bases: TGTGCCAGCACCACCGAATCGTGGACTAGCGTTAACACCGGGGAGCTGTTTTTT. Its protein is CASTTESWTSVNTGELFF.

This clone was detected only a few times. This chain connects TRBV11-2 to TRBJ1-6; D remains ambiguous. Looked up from germline, CDR1 is SGHAT and CDR2 is FQNNGV. V was cut by 3 bases and J by 5 bases, with 8 bases left in between. This CDR3 has 14 amino acids. CDR3 sequence reads: CASSFGNHNSPLHF. DNA for the CDR3: TGTGCCAGCAGCTTCGGGAACCATAATTCACCCCTCCACTTT.

The V and J genes are TRBV29-1 and TRBJ2-2, with a possible D match to TRBD2 (5 bases). The CDR3 covers 14 residues. V was clipped by 6 bases and J by 0 bases, with 11 bases between them. Germline CDR1 is SQVTM and CDR2 is ANQGSEA. The CDR3 loop reads CSVAPGSNTGELFF. CDR3 coding DNA: TGCAGCGTCGCTCCGGGGTCGAACACCGGGGAGCTGTTTTTT.

The chain carries TRBV4-1 and TRBJ1-1, with D possibly matching TRBD1 (5 bases). In germline, CDR1 is MGHRA, CDR2 YSYEKL. The CDR3 sequence is 13 residues long. Trimming took off 4 bases at V and 2 bases at J, with 8 bases between the two ends. CDR3 DNA sequence: TGCGCCAGCAGCCGGGGACTTAACACTGAAGCTTTCTTT. Residues: CASSRGLNTEAFF.

The chain employs TRBV5-1 and TRBJ1-3; no clear D. CDR3 length: 13 amino acids. V was trimmed by 0 bases and J by 4 bases, leaving 5 bases between them. Germline CDR1 SGHRS, CDR2 YFSETQ. CDR3 region: CASSLEPGNTIYF. In DNA, the CDR3 is TGCGCCAGCAGCTTGGAGCCGGGAAACACCATATATTTT. The full variable domain, rest sourced from reference TRBV5-1 and TRBJ1-3, is KAGVTQTPRYLIKTRGQQVTLSCSPISGHRSVSWYQQTPGQGLQFLFEYFSETQRNKGNFPGRFSGRQFSNSRSEMNVSTLELGDSALYLCASSLEPGNTIYFGEGSWLTVV.

In this sample, this clone turned up a few times. This chain uses TRBV11-2 with TRBJ2-4, with D unclear. Looked up from germline, CDR1 is SGHAT and CDR2 is FQNNGV. The V end was cut by 3 bases, the J end by 8 bases, with 5 bases between. The CDR3 covers 11 residues. The CDR3 here is CASSLADIQYF. CDR3 nucleotide sequence: TGTGCCAGCAGCTTGGCGGACATTCAGTACTTC. The entire variable domain, with the rest obtained from reference TRBV11-2 and TRBJ2-4, is as follows: EAGVAQSPRYKIIEKRQSVAFWCNPISGHATLYWYQQILGQGPKLLIQFQNNGVVDDSQLPKDRFSAERLKGVDSTLKIQPAKLEDSAVYLCASSLADIQYFGAGTRLSVL.

This clone appeared a single time. The same CDR3 arises from other DNA sequences in this sample as well. The V gene is TRBV24-1, the J gene TRBJ1-5; 11 bases map to TRBD1. The germline V gene has CDR1 KGHDR and CDR2 SFDVKD. V gave up 2 bases and J gave up 4 bases; unmatched junction bases: 3. CDR3 length equals 16 residues. This CDR3 reads CATSDSGTGGNQPQHF. The CDR3 nucleotides read TGTGCCACCAGTGATTCGGGGACAGGGGGTAATCAGCCCCAGCATTTT.

The rearrangement uses TRBV4-1 and TRBJ2-3; possible D gene TRBD2, 5 bases. V dropped 1 base and J dropped 2 bases, with 13 bases sitting between them. Germline V gives CDR1 MGHRA, CDR2 YSYEKL. This CDR3 contains 16 residues. In DNA, the CDR3 is TGCGCCAGCAGCCAAGTAGTAAGCGGTCTCACAGATACGCAGTATTTT. Protein product: CASSQVVSGLTDTQYF.

The chain joins TRBV21-1 to TRBJ2-3; the listed D gene, TRBD2, was not tested against the DNA. TRBV21-1 is a pseudogene locus. CDR3 length: 17 residues. The chain's CDR3 is CASSSRTSGRSSDTQYF. In DNA, the CDR3 is TGTGCCAGCAGCTCAAGGACTAGCGGGAGATCCTCAGATACGCAGTATTTT.

The V gene is TRBV28, the J gene TRBJ2-1; TRBD2 matches at 7 bases. Looked up from germline, CDR1 is MDHEN and CDR2 is SYDVKM. The CDR3 totals 20 residues. Losses at the gene ends were 1 base for V and 3 bases for J; bases not matched to a gene: 18. In nucleotides, the CDR3 is TGTGCCAGCAGTTTATACGGGACCCTAGCGGTCCGGCGGGTCTACAATGAGCAGTTCTTC. Its translation is CASSLYGTLAVRRVYNEQFF.

The V call is TRBV2, the J call TRBJ1-5; D not resolved. V was cut by 2 bases and J by 7 bases, with 18 bases left in between. The V gene's germline CDR1 is SNHLY and CDR2 FYNNEI. CDR3 size: 16 residues. For the CDR3, the DNA is TGTGCCAGCAGTGAAACCGCGGCCTTCTCCGCCCAGCCCCAGCATTTT. It translates to CASSETAAFSAQPQHF.

The chain joins TRBV3-1 (or the pseudogene TRBV3-2) to TRBJ2-1, with 8 nucleotides matching TRBD2. J gave up 7 bases and V 5 bases, and 10 bases lay outside the gene matches. The CDR3 is made up of 15 amino acids. Germline lookup yields CDR1 LGHDT and CDR2 YNNKEL (reference sequence). CDR3 region: CASSTRVSGTNEQFF. In nucleotides, the CDR3 is TGTGCCAGCAGCACCCGAGTTAGCGGGACTAATGAGCAGTTCTTC.

DNA of the CDR3: TGTGCCAGCAGCGCCTGGGACAGTCGGTACGAGCAGTACTTC. Protein: CASSAWDSRYEQYF. V gene TRBV7-9 combines with J gene TRBJ2-7, with TRBD1 matching over 7 bases. The V and J ends lost 5 bases and 4 bases, in that order; junction bases with no gene match: 8. Looked up from germline, CDR1 is SEHNR and CDR2 is FQNEAQ (reference sequence). The CDR3 has 14 residues.

The chain recombines TRBV10-2 with TRBJ1-6, with D unclear. With 4 bases removed from V and 9 bases from J, the gap between germline ends came to 13 bases. From germline, CDR1 is WSHSY and CDR2 SAAADI. The CDR3 has 14 amino acids. CDR3 sequence reads: CASSGLDRGSPLHF. In DNA, the CDR3 is TGCGCCAGCAGTGGTCTCGACCGGGGTTCACCCCTCCACTTT.

In this sample, this clone turned up a few times. The CDR3, as DNA: TGCGCCATGGACTCGTTGACGGGAGGCCGCGGAGATACGCAGTATTTT. This encodes CAMDSLTGGRGDTQYF. The chain joins TRBV5-1 to TRBJ2-3; 7 bases line up with TRBD2. CDR1 and CDR2 from the germline V gene are SGHRS and YFSETQ. The CDR3 has 16 residues. Trimming at V came to 9 bases and at J to 5 bases, leaving 18 bases not matched to a gene.

The CDR3 DNA follows: TGCAGCGTTGTGGCGGAAGCTAATACGGAGCAGTACTTC. Translating gives CSVVAEANTEQYF. The gene calls are TRBV29-1 and TRBJ2-7; D call uncertain. The CDR3 has 13 amino acids. Germline CDR1 and CDR2: SQVTM and ANQGSEA. V was trimmed by 4 bases and J by 7 bases, leaving 17 bases between them.

The gene calls are TRBV5-1 and TRBJ1-1, with D tentatively TRBD1 (5 bases). Germline V CDR1 and CDR2: SGHRS, YFSETQ. Trimming cost V 2 bases and J 3 bases, with 14 bases left between them. The CDR3 is 15 residues long. The CDR3 protein is CASSLAKGLDTEAFF. CDR3 DNA: TGCGCCAGCAGCTTAGCAAAGGGGCTCGACACTGAAGCTTTCTTT.